This TCR beta chain was identified in a study of cytomegalovirus exposure and HLA in healthy donors. Background on the study: The roughly 120 validation repertoires, a later analysis reported, used the same platform as the 600 to 700 repertoires from the first cohort.

In germline, CDR1 is MDHEN, CDR2 SYDVKM. Trimming left V 5 bases short and J 0 bases short, with 8 bases between. CDR3 length equals 14 residues. Concerning this clone: Its antigen remains unidentified.

Sequencing was performed with immunoSEQ multiplex PCR; in TCRdb, only in-frame clones are kept and a portion is missing. The data contain under 85,000 clones, 85% to 95% of them singletons. Study-wide findings and caveats: Usually a TCR sequence was rare, but some public TCRs were found in many donors. Cytomegalovirus association was assigned to under 200 TCR beta chains.

V usage is TRBV28 and J usage is TRBJ2-1; D is perhaps TRBD1 (6 bases). This TCR was sampled from a man aged 18 to 35 in good health and CMV-seropositive. Sequenced material: PBMCs. This chain's CDR3 is CASSTGSSYNEQFF. Here the CDR3 DNA reads TGTGCCAGCAGTACAGGGAGCTCCTACAATGAGCAGTTCTTC.